The text below deals with one TCR beta chain. Each sample's input was 200 to 300 ng genomic DNA, 38,000 or so genome equivalents. This CDR3 region has 15 residues. Looked up from germline, CDR1 is LNHDA and CDR2 is SQIVND (reference sequence). One tube held mixed TRB-A and TRB-B primer pools for touch-down PCR. With the multiplex PCR reads reprocessed, TCRdb shows one record per CDR3 protein and no DNA. Its listing shows some 15,000 distinct CDR3 sequences. The data belong to a study of T cell clusters in autoimmune cytopenias. A further study also used this sample, focusing on T cell repertoires in aging, cancer and after chemotherapy. That work adds: Median generation probability rose over the chemotherapy interval in each cancer cohort, suggesting rebound thymic output. Immunological memory after chemotherapy cannot be judged from the repertoire data.

This receptor was taken from a human donor in good health. The sequenced material came from peripheral blood. The V and J genes are TRBV19 and TRBJ1-2; TCRdb's assignment of TRBD1 cannot be checked, as there is no DNA. CDR3 loop: CASNPTGVGGYGYTF. The full variable domain, rest sourced from reference TRBV19 and TRBJ1-2, is DGGITQSPKYLFRKEGQNVTLSCEQNLNHDAMYWYRQDPGQGLRLIYYSQIVNDFQKGDIAEGYSVSREKKESFPLTVTSAQKNPTAFYLCASNPTGVGGYGYTFGSGTRLTVV.